This section outlines one T cell receptor (beta chain) sequence together with its context. The antigen remains unidentified. TCRdb's table, derived via immunoSEQ multiplex PCR, lists solely in-frame clones and lacks some. The table lists roughly 76,000 clones, about 94% of them singletons. This entry comes from a study of OX40 agonist ivuxolimab in advanced cancers. Study as a whole: The patients got ivuxolimab, which is an agonistic anti-OX40 (CD134) antibody. Cohort: about 80% men, mean age 60, aged about 23 to 79. Points from the study as a whole: At 0.1 to 3.0 mg/kg and by week 6, CD4+ and CD8+ T cells in the blood had expanded clonally.

J was trimmed by 3 bases and V by 2 bases; bases with no gene match: 7. CDR3 size: 15 residues. Germline values: CDR1 LGHNA, CDR2 YSLEER. This chain uses TRBV4-3 with TRBJ2-7; 7 nucleotides agree with TRBD1. This material consisted of CD4+ or CD8+ T cells sorted from blood, taken in a trial of the OX40 agonist ivuxolimab. The receptor was isolated from an adult with an advanced solid tumor such as melanoma, head and neck, liver or kidney cancer. This CDR3 is CASSQLLGTVYEQYF. CDR3 in DNA: TGCGCCAGCAGCCAACTTTTAGGGACAGTCTACGAGCAGTACTTC.